A selection of T cell receptor beta chains follows, all from one sample in a study of shared clonotypes between healthy human individuals. The method was immunoSEQ multiplex PCR; TCRdb's version includes in-frame clones alone and lacks a portion of them. Of over 700,000 clones listed, around 77% are singletons. Material for sequencing was memory CD4+ T cells sorted from blood. All receptors come from a young woman in good health. Each CDR3 is given with its conserved first and last residue.

j_gene	v_gene	len	CDR3aa
TRBJ2-3	TRBV7-2	15	CASSRQWSSTDTQYF
TRBJ1-4	TRBV28	11	CASSRFEKLFF
TRBJ2-7	TRBV5-1	15	CASSPTGAVPHEQYF
TRBJ2-7	TRBV2	16	CASGLAGAQFRYEQYF
TRBJ1-1	TRBV7-8	15	CASSPTDHLNTEAFF
TRBJ1-1	TRBV14	15	CASSLLTGSNTEAFF
TRBJ1-5	TRBV6-5	12	CASNRPNQPQHF
TRBJ2-1	TRBV19	17	CASSNPSTGPPYNEQFF
TRBJ2-7	TRBV7-8	14	CASGLSEARHEQYF
TRBJ2-5	TRBV9	17	CASSPTRSATQGETQYF
TRBJ1-6	TRBV19	12	CASSEMGSPLHF
TRBJ2-2	TRBV28	15	CASSSGTTYTGELFF
TRBJ2-2	TRBV27	12	CASSLLYGELFF
TRBJ2-5	TRBV2	13	CAGQQTREETQYF
TRBJ2-7	TRBV27	13	CASSLVLASEQYF
TRBJ2-7	TRBV27	14	CASRPRSLAYEQYF
TRBJ1-4	TRBV25-1	15	CASSIPGPMNEKLFF
TRBJ1-5	TRBV25-1	14	CASSEKQGFQPQHF
TRBJ2-3	TRBV11-2	16	CASSFLAGANTDTQYF
TRBJ1-2	TRBV28	12	CASSLGNYGYTF
TRBJ1-2	TRBV18	12	CASSLDSYGYTF
TRBJ1-2	TRBV2	12	CASNPRDYGYTF
TRBJ2-7	TRBV6-6	13	CASSYTGEGEQYF
TRBJ2-7	TRBV11-2	14	CASSLDRGQGEQYF
TRBJ2-5	TRBV19	13	CASSREGLETQYF
TRBJ2-1	TRBV28	18	CASSLASGTVPAYNEQFF
TRBJ2-1	TRBV28	17	CASRDIPGQGPYNEQFF
TRBJ2-7	TRBV4-1	12	CASSQGPYEQYF
TRBJ1-5	TRBV7-9	14	CASSFSQLSSPQHF
TRBJ2-1	TRBV5-4	16	CASSPPLGLADNEQFF
TRBJ2-1	TRBV14	15	CASSQIAGGYNEQFF
TRBJ1-5	TRBV4-2	14	CASSLRDRDQPQHF
TRBJ2-7	TRBV28	11	CASSVNYEQYF
TRBJ2-2	TRBV12-5	14	CASGLSDDTGELFF
TRBJ2-1	TRBV6-5	15	CASSYEGGPYNEQFF
TRBJ2-7	TRBV19	19	CASSSQARLAGVETYEQYF
TRBJ1-1	TRBV5-8	15	CASSLMTLVKTEAFF
TRBJ2-1	TRBV29-1	15	CSVRRAGSPNNEQFF
TRBJ2-6	TRBV11-2	16	CASSLGGFSGANVLTF
TRBJ2-3	TRBV7-2	15	CASSFTSGSSDTQYF
TRBJ1-5	TRBV10-3	15	CATDAGQGAFQPQHF
TRBJ2-7	TRBV4-2	16	CASSRGLAGELYEQYF
TRBJ1-3	TRBV28	15	CASSQGLNSGNTIYF
TRBJ2-3	TRBV6-5	16	CASSYNTGVGTDTQYF
TRBJ2-7	TRBV5-1	12	CASSLPGGEQYF
TRBJ1-4	TRBV28	14	CASSPGTERRELFF
TRBJ2-7	TRBV11-2	14	CASSFGSSRAEQYF
TRBJ1-6	TRBV30	13	CAWNDLWASPLHF
TRBJ1-1	TRBV6-1	14	CASSDRGRNTEAFF
TRBJ2-1	TRBV28	10	CASEGNEQFF
TRBJ1-5	TRBV12-5	15	CASGLADRFNQPQHF
TRBJ2-7	TRBV11-2	15	CASSLGRSSAYEQYF
.	TRBV28	16	CASSITGTGIHYEQYF
TRBJ1-4	TRBV4-2	15	CASSPTGGKNEKLFF
TRBJ2-2	TRBV7-2	14	CASSRDYLRGELFF
TRBJ2-1	TRBV5-4	15	CASSSGLAAYNEQFF
TRBJ2-5	TRBV7-7	14	CASSLGSREETQYF
TRBJ2-7	TRBV18	13	CASSDGATYEQYF
TRBJ2-3	TRBV6-5	15	CASSFDFLSTDTQYF